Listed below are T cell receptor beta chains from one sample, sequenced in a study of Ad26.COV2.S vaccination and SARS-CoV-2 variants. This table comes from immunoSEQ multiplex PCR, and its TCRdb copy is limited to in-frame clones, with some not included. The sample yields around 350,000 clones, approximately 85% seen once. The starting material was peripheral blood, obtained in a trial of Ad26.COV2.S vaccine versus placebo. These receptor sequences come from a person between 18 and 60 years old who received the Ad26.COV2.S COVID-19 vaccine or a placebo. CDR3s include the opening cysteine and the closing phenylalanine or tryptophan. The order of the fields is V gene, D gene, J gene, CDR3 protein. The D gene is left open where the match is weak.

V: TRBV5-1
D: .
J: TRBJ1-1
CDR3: CASSDRQNTEAFF

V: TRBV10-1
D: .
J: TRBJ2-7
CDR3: CASSPSRTGYEQYF

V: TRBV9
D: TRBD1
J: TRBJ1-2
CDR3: CASSIGGQGDYGYTF

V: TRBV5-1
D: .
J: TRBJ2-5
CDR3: CASSLGQARETQYF

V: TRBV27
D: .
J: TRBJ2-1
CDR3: CASSLLTSSEQFF

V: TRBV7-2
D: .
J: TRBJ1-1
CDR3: CASSSQGNTEAFF

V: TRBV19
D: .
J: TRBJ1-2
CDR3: CASSIVPGSSDGYTF

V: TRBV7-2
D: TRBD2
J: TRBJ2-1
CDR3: CASRYLAGAFGEQFF

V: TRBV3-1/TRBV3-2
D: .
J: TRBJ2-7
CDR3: CASSQGGTGPAYEQYF

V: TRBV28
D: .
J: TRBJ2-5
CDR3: CASSLGAQTQYF

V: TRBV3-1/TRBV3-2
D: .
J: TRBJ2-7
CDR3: CASRGPREQYF

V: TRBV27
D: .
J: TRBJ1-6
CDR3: CASSLSGQGYSPLHF

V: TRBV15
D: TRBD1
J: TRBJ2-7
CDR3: CATSNGGQGAYEQYF

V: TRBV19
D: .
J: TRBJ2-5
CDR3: CASTSGRGSRGRETQYF

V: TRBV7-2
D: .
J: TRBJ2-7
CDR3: CASSLVSSYEQYF

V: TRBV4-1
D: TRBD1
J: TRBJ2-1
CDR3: CASSQDRVLQSEQFF

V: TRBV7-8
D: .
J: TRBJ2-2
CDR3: CASSLDRSGELFF

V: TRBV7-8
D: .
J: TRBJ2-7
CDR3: CASSLEFYEQYF

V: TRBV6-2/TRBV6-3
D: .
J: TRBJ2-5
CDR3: CASSRERLAVETQYF

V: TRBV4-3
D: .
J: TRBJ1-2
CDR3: CASSQEVGNRADGYTF

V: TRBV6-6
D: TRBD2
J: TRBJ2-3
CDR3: CASSSTSGGADTQYF

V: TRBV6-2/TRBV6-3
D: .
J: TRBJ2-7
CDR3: CASSRAGASYEQYF

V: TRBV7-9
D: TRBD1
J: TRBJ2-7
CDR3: CASSPPRGRAYEQYF

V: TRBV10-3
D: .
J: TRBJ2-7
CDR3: CAISESPTGSYEQYF

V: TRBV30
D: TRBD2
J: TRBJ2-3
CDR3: CAWSGGGGTDTQYF

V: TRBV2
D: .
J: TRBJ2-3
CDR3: CASSVQGMGTDTQYF

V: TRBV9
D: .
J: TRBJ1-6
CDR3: CASSVGREGSYNSPLHF

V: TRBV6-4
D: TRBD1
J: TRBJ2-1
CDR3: CASSVGQGVGNEQFF

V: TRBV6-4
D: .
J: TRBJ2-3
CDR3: CASSDSPATGTDTQYF

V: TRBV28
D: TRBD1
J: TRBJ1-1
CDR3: CASRTTGGDVEAFF

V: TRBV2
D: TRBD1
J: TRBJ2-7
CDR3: CASSDLDRVLEQYF

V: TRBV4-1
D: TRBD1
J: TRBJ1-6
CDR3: CASSSAGGFAPLHF

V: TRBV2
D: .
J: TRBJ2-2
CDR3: CASSDKMNTGELFF

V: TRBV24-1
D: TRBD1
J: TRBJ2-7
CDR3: CATSDSGQGYEQYF

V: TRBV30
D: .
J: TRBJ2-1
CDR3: CAWSVRARGGNEQFF

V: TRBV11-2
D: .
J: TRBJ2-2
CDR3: CASSLTQGPGELFF

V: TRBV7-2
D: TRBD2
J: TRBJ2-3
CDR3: CASSFGTSVADTQYF

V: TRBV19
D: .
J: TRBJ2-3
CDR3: CASSIRGSADTQYF

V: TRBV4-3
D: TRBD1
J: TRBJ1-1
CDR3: CASSPGQGDKPEAFF

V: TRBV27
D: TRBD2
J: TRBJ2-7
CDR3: CASSLVGGRTLYEQYF

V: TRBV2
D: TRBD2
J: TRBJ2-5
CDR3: CASSAPSLAGDGTQYF

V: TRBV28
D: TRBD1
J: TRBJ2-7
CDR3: CASSSGQGGEQYF

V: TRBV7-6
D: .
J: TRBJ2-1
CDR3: CASSAEGYEQFF

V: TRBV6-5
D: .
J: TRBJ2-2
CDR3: CASSFHPANTGELFF

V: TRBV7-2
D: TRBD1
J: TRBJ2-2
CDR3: CASSHRGPGELFF

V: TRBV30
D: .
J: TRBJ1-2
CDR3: CAWTDYLRGYTF

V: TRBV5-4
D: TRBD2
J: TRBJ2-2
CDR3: CASSLRPHLAGVRPGELFF

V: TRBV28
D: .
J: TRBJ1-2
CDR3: CASSLPAASGGYTF

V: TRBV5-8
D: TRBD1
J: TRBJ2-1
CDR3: CASSLETGTYNEQFF

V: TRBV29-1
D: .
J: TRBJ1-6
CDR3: CSVHARGGANSPLHF

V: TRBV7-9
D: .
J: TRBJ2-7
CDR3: CASSFGAAYEQYF

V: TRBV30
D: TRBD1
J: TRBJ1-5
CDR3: CAWSIGQVNQPQHF

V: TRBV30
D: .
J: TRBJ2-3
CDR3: CAWSTGFADTQYF

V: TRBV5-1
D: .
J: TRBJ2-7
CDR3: CASNFDRRSYEQYF

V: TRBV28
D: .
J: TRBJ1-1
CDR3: CASRVGGVNTEAFF

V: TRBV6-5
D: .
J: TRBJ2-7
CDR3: CASSYSADHYEQYF

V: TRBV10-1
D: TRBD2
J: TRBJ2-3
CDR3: CASSESSGGASDTQYF

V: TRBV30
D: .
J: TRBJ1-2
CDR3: CAWRPIRGGNRYGYTF

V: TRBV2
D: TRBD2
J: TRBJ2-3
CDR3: CASGLQREGLANTQYF

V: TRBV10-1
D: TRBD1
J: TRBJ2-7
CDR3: CASSEGGQLSYEQYF